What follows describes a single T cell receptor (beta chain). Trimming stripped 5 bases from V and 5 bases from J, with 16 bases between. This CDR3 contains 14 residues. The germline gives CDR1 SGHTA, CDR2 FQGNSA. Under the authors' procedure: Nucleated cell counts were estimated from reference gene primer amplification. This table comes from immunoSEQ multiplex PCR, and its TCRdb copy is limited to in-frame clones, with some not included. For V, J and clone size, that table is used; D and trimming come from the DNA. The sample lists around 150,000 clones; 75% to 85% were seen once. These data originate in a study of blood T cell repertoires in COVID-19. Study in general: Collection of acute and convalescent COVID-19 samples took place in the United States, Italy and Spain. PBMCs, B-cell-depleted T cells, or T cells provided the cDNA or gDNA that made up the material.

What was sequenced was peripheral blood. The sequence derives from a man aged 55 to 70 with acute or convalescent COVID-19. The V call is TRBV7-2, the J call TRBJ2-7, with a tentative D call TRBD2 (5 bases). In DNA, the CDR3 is TGTGCCAGCAGCGTCAATACTAGATCCCACGAGCAGTACTTC. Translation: CASSVNTRSHEQYF. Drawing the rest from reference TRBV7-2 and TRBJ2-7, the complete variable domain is GAGVSQSPSNKVTEKGKDVELRCDPISGHTALYWYRQSLGQGLEFLIYFQGNSAPDKSGLPSDRFSAERTGGSVSTLTIQRTQQEDSAVYLCASSVNTRSHEQYFGPGTRLTVT.